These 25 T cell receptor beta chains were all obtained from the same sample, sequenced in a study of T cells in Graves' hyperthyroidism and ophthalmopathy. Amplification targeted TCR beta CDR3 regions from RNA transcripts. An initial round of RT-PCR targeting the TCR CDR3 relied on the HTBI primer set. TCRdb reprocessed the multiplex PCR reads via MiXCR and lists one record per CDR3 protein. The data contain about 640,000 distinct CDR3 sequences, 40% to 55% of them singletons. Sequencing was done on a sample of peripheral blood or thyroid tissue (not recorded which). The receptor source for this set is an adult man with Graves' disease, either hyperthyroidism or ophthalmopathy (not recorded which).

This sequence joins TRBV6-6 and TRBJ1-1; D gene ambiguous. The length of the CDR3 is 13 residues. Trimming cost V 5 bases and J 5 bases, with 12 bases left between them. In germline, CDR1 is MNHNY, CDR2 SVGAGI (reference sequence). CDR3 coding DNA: TGTGCCAGCAGTCTGCAGTCGGTAACTGAAGCTTTCTTT. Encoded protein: CASSLQSVTEAFF.

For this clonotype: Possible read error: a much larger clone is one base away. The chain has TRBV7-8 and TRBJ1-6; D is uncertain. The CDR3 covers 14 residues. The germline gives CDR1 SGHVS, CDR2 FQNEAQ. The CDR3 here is CASSQVSYNSPPHF. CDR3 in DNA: TGTGCCAGCAGCCAAGTCAGCTATAATTCACCCCCCCACTTT.

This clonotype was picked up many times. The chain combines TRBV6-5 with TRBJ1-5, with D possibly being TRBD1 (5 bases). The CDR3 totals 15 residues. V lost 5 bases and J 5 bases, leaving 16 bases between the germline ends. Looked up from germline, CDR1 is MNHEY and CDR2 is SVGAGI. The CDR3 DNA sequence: TGTGCCAGCAGTGTTGGGGGAACGGCGGATCAGCCCCAGCATTTT. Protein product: CASSVGGTADQPQHF.

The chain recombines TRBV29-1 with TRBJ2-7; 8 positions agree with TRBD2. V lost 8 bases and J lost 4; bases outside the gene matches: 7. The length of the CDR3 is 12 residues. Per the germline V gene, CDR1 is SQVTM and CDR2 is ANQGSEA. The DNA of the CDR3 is TGCAGCAGTAGCGGGATGGGATACGAGCAGTACTTC. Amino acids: CSSSGMGYEQYF.

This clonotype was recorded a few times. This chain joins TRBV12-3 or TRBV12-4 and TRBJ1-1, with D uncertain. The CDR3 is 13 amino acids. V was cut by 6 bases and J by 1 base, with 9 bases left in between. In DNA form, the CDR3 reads TGTGCCAGCAGCGTGACTTCGAACACTGAAGCTTTCTTT. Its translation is CASSVTSNTEAFF.

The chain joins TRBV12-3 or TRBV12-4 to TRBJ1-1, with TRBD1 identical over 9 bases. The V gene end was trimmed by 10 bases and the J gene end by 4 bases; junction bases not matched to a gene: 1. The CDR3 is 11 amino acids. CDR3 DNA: TGTGCCAAGACAGGGGGCACTGAAGCTTTCTTT. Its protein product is CAKTGGTEAFF.

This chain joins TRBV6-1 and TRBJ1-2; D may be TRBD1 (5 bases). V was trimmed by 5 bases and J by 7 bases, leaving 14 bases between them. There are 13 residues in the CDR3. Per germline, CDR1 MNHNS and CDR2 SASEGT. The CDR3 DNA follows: TGTGCCAGCAGTTCAGGGACGCACCTTGGCTACACCTTC. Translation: CASSSGTHLGYTF.

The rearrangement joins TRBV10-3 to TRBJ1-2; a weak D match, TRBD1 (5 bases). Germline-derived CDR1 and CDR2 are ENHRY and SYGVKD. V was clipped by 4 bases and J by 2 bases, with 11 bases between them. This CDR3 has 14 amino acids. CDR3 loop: CAISGGGTNYGYTF. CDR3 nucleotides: TGTGCCATCAGTGGGGGAGGGACCAACTATGGCTACACCTTC.

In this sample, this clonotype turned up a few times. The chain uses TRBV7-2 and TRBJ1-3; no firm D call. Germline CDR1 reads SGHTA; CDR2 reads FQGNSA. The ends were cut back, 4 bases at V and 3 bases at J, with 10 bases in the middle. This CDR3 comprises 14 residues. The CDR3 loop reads CASSSEMGGNTIYF. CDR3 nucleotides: TGTGCCAGCAGCTCCGAAATGGGTGGAAACACCATATATTTT.

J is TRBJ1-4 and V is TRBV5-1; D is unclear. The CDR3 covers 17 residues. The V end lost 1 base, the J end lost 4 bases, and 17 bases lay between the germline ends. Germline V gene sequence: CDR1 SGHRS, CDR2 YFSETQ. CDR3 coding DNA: TGCGCCAGCAGCTTGTCGCAGGTCGTACTGGATAATGAAAAACTGTTTTTT. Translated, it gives CASSLSQVVLDNEKLFF. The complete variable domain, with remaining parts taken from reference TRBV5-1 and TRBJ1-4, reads KAGVTQTPRYLIKTRGQQVTLSCSPISGHRSVSWYQQTPGQGLQFLFEYFSETQRNKGNFPGRFSGRQFSNSRSEMNVSTLELGDSALYLCASSLSQVVLDNEKLFFGSGTQLSVL.

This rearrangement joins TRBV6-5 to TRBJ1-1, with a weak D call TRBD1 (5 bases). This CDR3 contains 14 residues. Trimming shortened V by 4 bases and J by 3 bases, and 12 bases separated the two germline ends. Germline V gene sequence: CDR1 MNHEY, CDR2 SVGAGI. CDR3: CASSFERGDTEAFF. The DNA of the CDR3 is TGTGCCAGCAGTTTCGAACGGGGGGACACTGAAGCTTTCTTT.

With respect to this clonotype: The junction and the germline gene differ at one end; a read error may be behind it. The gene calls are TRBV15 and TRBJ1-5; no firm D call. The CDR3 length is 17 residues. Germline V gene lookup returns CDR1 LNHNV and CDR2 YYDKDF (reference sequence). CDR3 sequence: CATSRVGGAGSNQPQHF. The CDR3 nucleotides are TGTGCCACCAGTAGAGTAGGAGGAGCAGGTAGCAATCAGCCCCAGCATTTT.

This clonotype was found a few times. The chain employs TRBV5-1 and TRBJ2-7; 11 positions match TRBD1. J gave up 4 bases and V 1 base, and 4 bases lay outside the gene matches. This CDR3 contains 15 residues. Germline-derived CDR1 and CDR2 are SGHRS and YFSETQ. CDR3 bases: TGCGCCAGCAGCTTGAGGGGGACAGGGGGTTACGAGCAGTACTTC. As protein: CASSLRGTGGYEQYF.

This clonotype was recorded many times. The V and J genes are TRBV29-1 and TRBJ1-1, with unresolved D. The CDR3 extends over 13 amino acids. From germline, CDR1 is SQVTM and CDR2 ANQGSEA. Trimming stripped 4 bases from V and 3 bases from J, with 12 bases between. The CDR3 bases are TGCAGCGTTGGGGGTGGAGAGGACACTGAAGCTTTCTTT. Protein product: CSVGGGEDTEAFF.

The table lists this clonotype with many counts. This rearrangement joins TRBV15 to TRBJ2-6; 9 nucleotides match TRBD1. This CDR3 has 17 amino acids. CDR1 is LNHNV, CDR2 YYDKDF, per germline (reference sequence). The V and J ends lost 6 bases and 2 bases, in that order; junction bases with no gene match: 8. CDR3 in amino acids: CATRSGQGSTGANVLTF. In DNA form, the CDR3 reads TGTGCCACCAGGTCGGGACAGGGTAGTACTGGGGCCAACGTCCTGACTTTC.

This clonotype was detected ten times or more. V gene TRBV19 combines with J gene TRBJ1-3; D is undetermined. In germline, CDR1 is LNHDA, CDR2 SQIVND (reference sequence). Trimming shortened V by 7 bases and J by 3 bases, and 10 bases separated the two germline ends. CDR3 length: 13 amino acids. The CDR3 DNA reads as TGTGCCAGTATGTGGAGATTTGGAAACACCATATATTTT. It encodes CASMWRFGNTIYF.

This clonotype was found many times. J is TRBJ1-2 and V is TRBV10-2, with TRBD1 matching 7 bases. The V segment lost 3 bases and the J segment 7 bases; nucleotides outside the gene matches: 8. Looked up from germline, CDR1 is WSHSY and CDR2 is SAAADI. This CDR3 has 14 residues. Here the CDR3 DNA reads TGCGCCAGCAGTGATTGGGAGGGGGCTGGTGGCTACACCTTC. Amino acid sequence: CASSDWEGAGGYTF.

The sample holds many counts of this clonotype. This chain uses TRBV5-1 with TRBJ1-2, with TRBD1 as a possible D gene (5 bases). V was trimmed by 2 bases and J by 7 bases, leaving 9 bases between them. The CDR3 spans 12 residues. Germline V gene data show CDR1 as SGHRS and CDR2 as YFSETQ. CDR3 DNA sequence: TGCGCCAGCAGCTTTCAGGGAGGTGGCTACACCTTC. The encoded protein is CASSFQGGGYTF.

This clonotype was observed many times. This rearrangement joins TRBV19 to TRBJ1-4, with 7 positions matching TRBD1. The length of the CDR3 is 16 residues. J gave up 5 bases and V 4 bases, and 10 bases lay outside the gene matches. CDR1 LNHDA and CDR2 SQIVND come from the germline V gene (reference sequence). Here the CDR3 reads CASSTGRDRRNEKLFF. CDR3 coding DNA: TGTGCCAGTAGTACTGGGCGGGACAGACGAAATGAAAAACTGTTTTTT.

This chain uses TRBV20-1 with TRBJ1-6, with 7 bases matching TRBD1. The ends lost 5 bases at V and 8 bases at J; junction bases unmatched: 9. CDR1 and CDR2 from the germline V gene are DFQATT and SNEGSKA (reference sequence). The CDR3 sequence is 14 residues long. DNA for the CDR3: TGCAGTGCTCATCAGGGACAGAAAGATTCACCCCTCCACTTT. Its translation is CSAHQGQKDSPLHF.

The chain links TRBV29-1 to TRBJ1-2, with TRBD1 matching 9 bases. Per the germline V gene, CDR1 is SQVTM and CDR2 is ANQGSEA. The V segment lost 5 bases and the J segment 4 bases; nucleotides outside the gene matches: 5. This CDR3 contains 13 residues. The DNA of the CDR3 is TGCAGCGTTACAGGGGGCGAAGGCTATGGCTACACCTTC. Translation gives CSVTGGEGYGYTF. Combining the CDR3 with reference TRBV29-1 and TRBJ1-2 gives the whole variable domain SAVISQKPSRDICQRGTSLTIQCQVDSQVTMMFWYRQQPGQSLTLIATANQGSEATYESGFVIDKFPISRPNLTFSTLTVSNMSPEDSSIYLCSVTGGEGYGYTFGSGTRLTVV.

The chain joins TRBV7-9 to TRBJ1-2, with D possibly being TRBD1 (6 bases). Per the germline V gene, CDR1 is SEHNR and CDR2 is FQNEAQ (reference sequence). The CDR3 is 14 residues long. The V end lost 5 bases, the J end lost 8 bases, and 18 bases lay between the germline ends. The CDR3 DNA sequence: TGTGCCAGCAGCCTAAGCACCGGGGGCTTAGGCTACACCTTC. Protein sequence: CASSLSTGGLGYTF. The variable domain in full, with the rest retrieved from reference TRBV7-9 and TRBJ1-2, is DTGVSQNPRHKITKRGQNVTFRCDPISEHNRLYWYRQTLGQGPEFLTYFQNEAQLEKSRLLSDRFSAERPKGSFSTLEIQRTEQGDSAMYLCASSLSTGGLGYTFGSGTRLTVV.

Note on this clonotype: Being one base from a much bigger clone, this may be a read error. The CDR3 is CAISDPTSHEQYF. The CDR3 DNA reads TGTGCCATCAGTGACCCGACTTCCCACGAGCAGTACTTC. This chain joins TRBV10-3 and TRBJ2-7, with no clear D. The CDR3 extends over 13 amino acids. Germline V lookup: CDR1 ENHRY, CDR2 SYGVKD. Between the trimmed V and J ends, which lost 3 bases and 5 bases, there was a span of 11 bases.

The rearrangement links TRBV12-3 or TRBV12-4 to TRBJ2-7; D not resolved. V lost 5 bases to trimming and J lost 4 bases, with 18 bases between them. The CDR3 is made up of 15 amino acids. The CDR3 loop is CASSALQRSVYEQYF. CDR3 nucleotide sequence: TGTGCCAGCAGTGCCTTACAGAGGTCGGTTTACGAGCAGTACTTC.

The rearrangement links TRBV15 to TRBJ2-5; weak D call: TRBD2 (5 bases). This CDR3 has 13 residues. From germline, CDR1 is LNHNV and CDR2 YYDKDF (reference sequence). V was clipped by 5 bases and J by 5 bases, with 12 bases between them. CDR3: CATSGSGRETQYF. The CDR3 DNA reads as TGTGCCACCAGCGGGAGCGGCCGGGAGACCCAGTACTTC.